The 22 T cell receptor beta chains reported below all come from one sample, sequenced in a study of T cells after yellow fever vaccination. TCRdb ran MiXCR on the 5' RACE reads and lists one entry per CDR3 protein. The table includes 450,000 to 550,000 distinct CDR3 sequences, roughly 19% detected once. Sequences were derived from PBMCs, sampled 15 days after the yellow fever booster vaccination. The source is a man aged 25 to 40 who received the YFV17D yellow fever vaccine.

This clonotype was seen more than once but under ten times. The chain recombines TRBV29-1 with TRBJ2-3; TRBD1 or TRBD2 may be the D gene (5 bases each). Germline lookup yields CDR1 SQVTM and CDR2 ANQGSEA. Trimming removed 4 bases from V and 2 bases from J, with 13 bases in between. The CDR3 loop spans 14 amino acids. The CDR3 DNA reads TGCAGCGTTGGAATGGGACGGGACACAGATACGCAGTATTTT. It specifies CSVGMGRDTDTQYF.

The chain joins TRBV15 to TRBJ2-1; 10 bases line up with TRBD2. There are 15 residues in the CDR3. CDR1 is LNHNV and CDR2 is YYDKDF in the germline V gene (reference sequence). Trimming took 6 bases from V and 8 from J; bases not matched to a gene: 10. The CDR3 DNA follows: TGTGCCACCAGGTTACCTAGCGGGAGCTGGGATGAGCAGTTCTTC. Translated: CATRLPSGSWDEQFF. The full variable domain, completed using reference TRBV15 and TRBJ2-1, is DAMVIQNPRYQVTQFGKPVTLSCSQTLNHNVMYWYQQKSSQAPKLLFHYYDKDFNNEADTPDNFQSRRPNTSFCFLDIRSPGLGDTAMYLCATRLPSGSWDEQFFGPGTRLTVL.

The J gene is TRBJ2-1, the V gene TRBV30; 7 bases match TRBD2. Germline trimming cut 4 bases from V and 4 bases from J; bases unmatched to any gene: 4. The germline V gene has CDR1 GTSNPN and CDR2 SVGIG (reference sequence). The length of the CDR3 is 13 residues. The CDR3 DNA reads as TGTGCCTGGATGAGAGCGGGATACAATGAGCAGTTCTTC. Translated, it gives CAWMRAGYNEQFF.

This clonotype showed up many times. The CDR3 reads CASSLYRFSTSDKNYEQYF. The CDR3 DNA is TGTGCCAGCAGTTTATATCGGTTTAGTACCTCGGACAAGAACTACGAGCAGTACTTC. The chain has TRBV12-3 or TRBV12-4 and TRBJ2-7; TRBD1 is a possible D gene (5 bases). The CDR3 sequence is 19 residues long. V lost 2 bases to trimming and J lost 3 bases, with 26 bases between them.

This clonotype was seen more than once but under ten times. The chain recombines TRBV5-1 with TRBJ2-5, with a possible D match to TRBD1 (5 bases). This CDR3 region has 13 residues. Per germline, CDR1 SGHRS and CDR2 YFSETQ. The V and J ends lost 5 bases and 0 bases respectively, with 8 bases between them. CDR3 sequence (DNA): TGCGCCAGCAGGGACACTAACCAAGAGACCCAGTACTTC. This translates into CASRDTNQETQYF.

The chain links TRBV6-5 to TRBJ2-3, with a tentative D call TRBD2 (5 bases). Trimming removed 0 bases at V and 3 bases at J, with 10 bases between. This CDR3 has 15 residues. The germline CDR1 and CDR2 sequences are MNHEY and SVGAGI. The CDR3 DNA reads as TGTGCCAGCAGTTACTCACGGAGGCCGACAGATACGCAGTATTTT. This encodes CASSYSRRPTDTQYF.

V usage is TRBV30 and J usage is TRBJ2-7; 7 bases align to TRBD2. V gave up 4 bases and J gave up 1 base; unmatched junction bases: 7. From germline, CDR1 is GTSNPN and CDR2 SVGIG (reference sequence). The length of the CDR3 is 14 residues. CDR3 sequence reads: CAWNQAGTSYEQYF. CDR3 nucleotides: TGTGCCTGGAATCAAGCGGGAACGTCCTACGAGCAGTACTTC.

The chain is built from TRBV20-1 and TRBJ2-5; D not certain. The CDR3 is made up of 14 amino acids. Germline V gene lookup returns CDR1 DFQATT and CDR2 SNEGSKA (reference sequence). Trimming stripped 5 bases from V and 1 base from J, with 14 bases between. CDR3 bases: TGCAGTGCTCTCACCGAACCTATCCAAGAGACCCAGTACTTC. This translates into CSALTEPIQETQYF.

Only a few counts were recorded for this clonotype. The chain recombines TRBV20-1 with TRBJ2-7, with TRBD2 identical over 12 bases. V shed 7 bases and J 9 bases; nucleotides not matched to a gene: 13. The CDR3 spans 14 residues. Germline loops: CDR1 DFQATT, CDR2 SNEGSKA (reference sequence). This chain's CDR3 is CSVPPTSGSLRQYF. The CDR3, as DNA: TGCAGTGTCCCACCGACTAGCGGGAGTTTAAGGCAGTACTTC.

The chain combines TRBV5-1 with TRBJ1-1, with 7 bases that match TRBD1. In germline, CDR1 is SGHRS, CDR2 YFSETQ. This CDR3 has 15 amino acids. Losses at the gene ends were 0 bases for V and 4 bases for J; bases not matched to a gene: 6. The CDR3 sequence is CASSLARGTATEAFF. In DNA, the CDR3 is TGCGCCAGCAGCTTGGCGCGGGGGACAGCCACTGAAGCTTTCTTT.

V is TRBV18 and J is TRBJ2-3, with 7 bases identical to TRBD2. There are 17 residues in the CDR3. CDR1 is KGHSH and CDR2 is LQKENI in the germline V gene. V lost 6 bases and J lost 4; bases outside the gene matches: 16. CDR3 sequence reads: CASSTGPRGRVPDTQYF. The DNA of the CDR3 is TGTGCCAGCTCCACTGGACCCCGCGGGAGAGTCCCAGATACGCAGTATTTT.

There are a few counts of this clonotype. This chain connects TRBV9 to TRBJ1-1, with D unresolved. Looked up from germline, CDR1 is SGDLS and CDR2 is YYNGEE. V was cut by 0 bases and J by 1 base, with 7 bases left in between. This CDR3 comprises 14 residues. The CDR3 DNA reads TGTGCCAGCAGCGTAGAGGCCCAGAACACTGAAGCTTTCTTT. This encodes CASSVEAQNTEAFF. Full variable domain (remainder filled in from reference TRBV9 and TRBJ1-1): DSGVTQTPKHLITATGQRVTLRCSPRSGDLSVYWYQQSLDQGLQFLIQYYNGEERAKGNILERFSAQQFPDLHSELNLSSLELGDSALYFCASSVEAQNTEAFFGQGTRLTVV.

Only a few counts were recorded for this clonotype. The V call is TRBV9, the J call TRBJ1-4; D gene uncertain. Trimming took off 0 bases at V and 4 bases at J, with 10 bases between the two ends. The CDR3 is 15 amino acids. Germline CDR1 and CDR2: SGDLS and YYNGEE. CDR3 sequence (DNA): TGTGCCAGCAGCGTAGCGGACGGACTTAATGAAAAACTGTTTTTT. Translation gives CASSVADGLNEKLFF.

This clonotype showed up just a few times. The chain has TRBV4-3 and TRBJ1-1; possibly TRBD1 for D (6 bases). Between the trimmed V and J ends, which lost 3 bases and 1 base, there was a span of 9 bases. Looked up from germline, CDR1 is LGHNA and CDR2 is YSLEER. The CDR3 runs to 14 residues. In nucleotides, the CDR3 is TGCGCCAGCAGCCACGTCAGGGGGAACACTGAAGCTTTCTTT. As protein: CASSHVRGNTEAFF.

This clonotype came up a few times. The chain links TRBV20-1 to TRBJ1-6, with a tentative D call TRBD1 (5 bases). The germline V gene encodes CDR1 DFQATT and CDR2 SNEGSKA (reference sequence). Trimming left V 1 base short and J 8 bases short, with 12 bases between. The CDR3 has 14 amino acids. The CDR3 DNA is TGCAGTGCTAGAGTAGGGGAGTCCTATTCACCCCTCCACTTT. Protein: CSARVGESYSPLHF.

The J gene is TRBJ1-1, the V gene TRBV20-1, with a possible D match to TRBD1 (6 bases). The CDR3 extends over 14 amino acids. CDR1 DFQATT and CDR2 SNEGSKA come from the germline V gene (reference sequence). V was clipped by 5 bases and J by 3 bases, with 16 bases between them. CDR3 in amino acids: CSAVPGADYTEAFF. The CDR3 DNA reads TGCAGTGCTGTGCCGGGGGCAGATTACACTGAAGCTTTCTTT.

The gene calls are TRBV18 and TRBJ1-4; D remains ambiguous. This CDR3 contains 13 residues. Germline V gene data show CDR1 as KGHSH and CDR2 as LQKENI. Trimming stripped 0 bases from V and 6 bases from J, with 5 bases between. The CDR3: CASSPPKYEKLFF. DNA of the CDR3: TGTGCCAGCTCACCACCGAAGTATGAAAAACTGTTTTTT. The full variable domain, with the rest looked up from reference TRBV18 and TRBJ1-4, is NAGVMQNPRHLVRRRGQEARLRCSPMKGHSHVYWYRQLPEEGLKFMVYLQKENIIDESGMPKERFSAEFPKEGPSILRIQQVVRGDSAAYFCASSPPKYEKLFFGSGTQLSVL.

The rearrangement uses TRBV6-5 and TRBJ1-1; D not certain. CDR3 length: 14 residues. CDR1 is MNHEY, CDR2 SVGAGI, per germline. The V end lost 7 bases, the J end lost 3 bases, and 15 bases lay between the germline ends. CDR3 in DNA: TGTGCCAGCACGGGGATGGTGGGCGACACTGAAGCTTTCTTT. Protein product: CASTGMVGDTEAFF.

This clonotype has only a few counts. CDR3 residues: CASSYSRTSDEQYF. Here the CDR3 DNA reads TGTGCCAGCAGTTACTCGCGAACGTCTGACGAGCAGTACTTC. J is TRBJ2-7 and V is TRBV6-5; unclear D gene. Germline values: CDR1 MNHEY, CDR2 SVGAGI. This CDR3 spans 14 amino acids. The V gene lost 0 bases and the J gene lost 5 bases, with 11 bases spanning the gap.

The V and J genes are TRBV10-1 and TRBJ2-7, with unresolved D. V was clipped by 0 bases and J by 1 base, with 7 bases between them. Germline V CDR1 and CDR2: WNHNN, SYGVQD (reference sequence). There are 14 residues in the CDR3. CDR3 amino acids: CASSESESSYEQYF. DNA of the CDR3: TGCGCCAGCAGTGAGTCGGAAAGTTCCTACGAGCAGTACTTC.

The V and J genes are TRBV24-1 and TRBJ2-5; 14 positions agree with TRBD2. Germline loops: CDR1 KGHDR, CDR2 SFDVKD. The V segment lost 4 bases and the J segment 1 base; nucleotides outside the gene matches: 10. The CDR3 covers 19 residues. CDR3 bases: TGTGCCACCAGTGAGTTGCAGACTAGCGGGAGGGTAGCCCAAGAGACCCAGTACTTC. Its translation: CATSELQTSGRVAQETQYF.

This clonotype appeared many times. The rearrangement links TRBV12-3 or TRBV12-4 to TRBJ2-3; D unresolved. Trimming left V 2 bases short and J 0 bases short, with 9 bases between. This CDR3 is 15 amino acids long. The CDR3 bases are TGTGCCAGCAGTTTATTCCTCTCTAGCACAGATACGCAGTATTTT. This sequence encodes CASSLFLSSTDTQYF.